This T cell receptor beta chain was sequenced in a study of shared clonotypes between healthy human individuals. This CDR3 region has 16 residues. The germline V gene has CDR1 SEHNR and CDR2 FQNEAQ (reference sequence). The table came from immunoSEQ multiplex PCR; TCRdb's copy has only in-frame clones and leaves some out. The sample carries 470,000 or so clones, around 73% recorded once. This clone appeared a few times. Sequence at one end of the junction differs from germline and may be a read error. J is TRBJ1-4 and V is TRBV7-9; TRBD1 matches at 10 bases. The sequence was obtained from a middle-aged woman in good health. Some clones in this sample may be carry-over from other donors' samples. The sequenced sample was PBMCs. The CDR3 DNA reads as TGCGCCAGCAGCCAAGATCTTGGGACAGGGGCCGAAAAACTGTTTTTT. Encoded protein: CASSQDLGTGAEKLFF.